A selection of T cell receptor beta chains follows, all from one sample in a study of control samples from healthy donors and cancer patients. Assay used: immunoSEQ multiplex PCR; TCRdb lists only in-frame clones, some missing. This sample carries roughly 100,000 clones, under 90% of them seen once, and the ten largest clones take about 12%. Sequencing was carried out using blood. These receptors were collected from a woman between 50 and 59 years old in good health. The CDR3 runs from the conserved cysteine through the conserved F or W. The D gene is left open where the match is weak. Clone size is not always given. Where it is, it says once, few, many or a class for expanded clones.

j_gene,v_gene,abundance,d_gene,CDR3nt,CDR3aa
TRBJ2-6,TRBV28,NA,TRBD1,TGTGCCAGCAGTACGAGTCCCGGGACAGGGTGGGGTAGAGAGGCCAACGTCCTGACTTTC,CASSTSPGTGWGREANVLTF
TRBJ2-6,TRBV5-4,NA,NA,TGTGCCAGCAGCTTCCGTAGCTCTGGGGCCAACGTCCTGACTTTC,CASSFRSSGANVLTF
TRBJ1-1,TRBV24-1,NA,TRBD1,TGTGCCACCAGTGACTCGACAGGGGGAGTTGAAGCTTTCTTT,CATSDSTGGVEAFF
TRBJ1-5,TRBV18,NA,NA,TGTGCCAGCTCACCAGGGGGCGGCAATCAGCCCCAGCATTTT,CASSPGGGNQPQHF
TRBJ1-1,TRBV7-9,NA,NA,TGTGCCAGCAGCCCGACAGGTCTGACTGAAGCTTTCTTT,CASSPTGLTEAFF
TRBJ1-1,TRBV5-4,NA,TRBD1,TGTGCCAGCAGCTGGGGACAGGGCGTTACTGAAGCTTTCTTT,CASSWGQGVTEAFF
TRBJ1-2,TRBV5-4,NA,NA,TGTGCCAGCACCCTGTTAGGGGGGCGTGGCTACACCTTC,CASTLLGGRGYTF
TRBJ1-4,TRBV4-3,NA,NA,TGCGCCAGCAGCCAAGATAGGAATAATGAAAAACTGTTTTTT,CASSQDRNNEKLFF
TRBJ2-5,TRBV10-3,NA,TRBD2,TGTGCCATCAGTGAGTCGTTGCTAGCGGGGGGAAGCGAGACCCAGTACTTC,CAISESLLAGGSETQYF
TRBJ2-5,TRBV20-1,NA,TRBD2,TGCAGTGCTAGTTCAAAGCGGGGGGCCAGGGAGACCCAGTACTTC,CSASSKRGARETQYF
TRBJ1-2,TRBV4-3,NA,NA,TGCGCCAGCAGCCAAGATCGGGGGGCTTCTGATGGCTACACCTTC,CASSQDRGASDGYTF
TRBJ2-7,TRBV27,NA,NA,TGTGCCAGCAGTCCTTCCAGGGGACCCTACGAGCAGTACTTC,CASSPSRGPYEQYF
TRBJ2-2,TRBV5-1,NA,NA,TGCGCCAGCAGCTTGGGCGGAATGAACACCGGGGAGCTGTTTTTT,CASSLGGMNTGELFF
TRBJ1-2,TRBV3-1/TRBV3-2,NA,TRBD1,TGTGCCAGCAGCCCCTCCCGACAGGGAGTCTATGGCTACACCTTC,CASSPSRQGVYGYTF
TRBJ2-5,TRBV5-1,NA,NA,TGCGCCAGCAGCTTGGAGGCGGGACAGACCCAGTACTTC,CASSLEAGQTQYF
TRBJ1-2,TRBV18,NA,NA,TGTGCCAGCTCACCACCGGGACAACCCTGGAGCTACACCTTC,CASSPPGQPWSYTF
TRBJ2-7,TRBV2,few,TRBD2,TGTGCCAGCAGTGTAGGGACTAGCGGGGCCTACGAGCAGTACTTC,CASSVGTSGAYEQYF
TRBJ2-3,TRBV9,NA,NA,TGTGCCAGCAGCGCCGGACGGGGCACAGATACGCAGTATTTT,CASSAGRGTDTQYF
TRBJ2-7,TRBV5-6,NA,NA,TGTGCCAGCAGCTCAACAAATTACCACGAGCAGTACTTC,CASSSTNYHEQYF
TRBJ2-7,TRBV6-5,NA,TRBD1,TGTGCCAGCAGGGACAGGGGGCTATACGAGCAGTACTTC,CASRDRGLYEQYF
TRBJ2-2,TRBV2,few,TRBD1,TGTGCCAGCATTCAAAACACAGGGGTGGGGGAGCTGTTTTTT,CASIQNTGVGELFF
TRBJ2-2,TRBV14,NA,NA,TGTGCCAGCAGCCAAGATCCCTGGAACACCGGGGAGCTGTTTTTT,CASSQDPWNTGELFF
TRBJ1-4,TRBV15,once,NA,TGTGCCACCAGCAGTTATTGGGGGAATGAAAAACTGTTTTTT,CATSSYWGNEKLFF
TRBJ2-1,TRBV29-1,NA,NA,TGCAGCGTTCAACAGGGAGTGGATGAGCAGTTCTTC,CSVQQGVDEQFF
TRBJ2-7,TRBV4-2,NA,NA,TGTGCCAGCAGCCAAGAGAAAGAGCAGTACTTC,CASSQEKEQYF
TRBJ1-2,TRBV25-1,NA,NA,TGTGCCAGCAGTAGTATGGCGGGCTATGGCTACACCTTC,CASSSMAGYGYTF
TRBJ1-6,TRBV4-2,NA,NA,TGTGCCAGCAGCCAAGAGGGGGCGAATTCACCCCTCCACTTT,CASSQEGANSPLHF
TRBJ1-1,TRBV18,NA,NA,TGTGCCAGCTCACCAGAGGTGGGGGACACTGAAGCTTTCTTT,CASSPEVGDTEAFF
TRBJ2-3,TRBV7-3,NA,NA,TGTGCCAGCAGCTTAACGTACGGAGATACGCAGTATTTT,CASSLTYGDTQYF